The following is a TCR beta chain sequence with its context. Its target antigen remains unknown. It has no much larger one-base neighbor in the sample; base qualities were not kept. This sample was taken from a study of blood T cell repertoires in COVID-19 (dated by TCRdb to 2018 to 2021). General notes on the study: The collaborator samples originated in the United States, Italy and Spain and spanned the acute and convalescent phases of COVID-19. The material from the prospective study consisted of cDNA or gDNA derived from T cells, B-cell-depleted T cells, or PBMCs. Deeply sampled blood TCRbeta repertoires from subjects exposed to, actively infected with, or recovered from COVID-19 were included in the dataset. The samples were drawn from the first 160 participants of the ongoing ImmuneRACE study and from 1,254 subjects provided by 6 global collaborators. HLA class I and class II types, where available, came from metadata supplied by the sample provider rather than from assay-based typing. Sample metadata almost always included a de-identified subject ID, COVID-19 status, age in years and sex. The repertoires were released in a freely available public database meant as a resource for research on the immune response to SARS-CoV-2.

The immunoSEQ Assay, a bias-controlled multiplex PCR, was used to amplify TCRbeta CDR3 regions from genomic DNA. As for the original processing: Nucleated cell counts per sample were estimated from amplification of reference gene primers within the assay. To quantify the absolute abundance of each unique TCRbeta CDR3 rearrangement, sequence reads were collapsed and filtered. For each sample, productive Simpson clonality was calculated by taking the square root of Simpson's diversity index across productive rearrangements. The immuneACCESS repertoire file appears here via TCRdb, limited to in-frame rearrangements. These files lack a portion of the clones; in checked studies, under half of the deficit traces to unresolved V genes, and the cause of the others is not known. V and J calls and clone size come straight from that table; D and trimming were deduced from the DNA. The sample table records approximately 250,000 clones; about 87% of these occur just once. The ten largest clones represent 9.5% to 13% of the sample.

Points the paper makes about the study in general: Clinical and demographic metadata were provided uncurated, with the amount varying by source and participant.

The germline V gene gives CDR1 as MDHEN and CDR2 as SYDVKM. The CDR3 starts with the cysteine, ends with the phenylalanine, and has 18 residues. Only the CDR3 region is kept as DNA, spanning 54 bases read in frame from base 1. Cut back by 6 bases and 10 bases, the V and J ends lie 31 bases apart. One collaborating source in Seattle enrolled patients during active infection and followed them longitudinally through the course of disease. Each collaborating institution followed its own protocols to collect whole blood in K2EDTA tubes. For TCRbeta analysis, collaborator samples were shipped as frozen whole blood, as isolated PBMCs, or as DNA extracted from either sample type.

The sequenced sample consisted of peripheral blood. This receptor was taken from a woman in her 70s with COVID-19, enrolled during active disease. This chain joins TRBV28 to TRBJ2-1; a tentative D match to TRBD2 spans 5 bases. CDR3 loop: CASRNIRTHGLPSGEQFF. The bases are TGTGCCAGCAGAAACATAAGGACGCACGGACTCCCCTCGGGGGAGCAGTTCTTC. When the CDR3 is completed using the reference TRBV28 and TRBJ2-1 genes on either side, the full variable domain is DVKVTQSSRYLVKRTGEKVFLECVQDMDHENMFWYRQDPGLGLRLIYFSYDVKMKEKGDIPEGYSVSREKKERFSLILESASTNQTSMYLCASRNIRTHGLPSGEQFFGPGTRLTVL.